This record covers a single TCR beta chain. The target antigen is unknown. These data are taken from a study of T cells expressing NK-cell markers. Study background: Within the sequenced cohort of eight donors, seven exhibited HCMV seropositivity and one was seronegative. Regarding the study as a whole: The share of CD8+ T cells held by dominant NKG2C+ clonotypes was roughly 1.0-8% in several donors.

UMIs accompanied the 5'RACE template switching by which TCR beta cDNA was made. TCRdb reanalyzed the 5' RACE reads and collapses them to one entry per CDR3 protein, without DNA. This sample's table reports more than 400,000 distinct CDR3 sequences. CDR3 size: 17 residues. The V call is TRBV12-3 or TRBV12-4, the J call TRBJ2-5; TCRdb returns TRBD2, unconfirmable since there is no DNA. Sequencing was carried out using blood T cells: a sorted CD56 or NKG2C T cell subset, CD4+ or CD8+ T cells, or bulk PBMC T cells (not recorded which). The receptor's source is a woman aged 18 to 75 in good health. CDR3 in amino acids: CASSPQTSGRFQETQYF.